Presented here are 26 T cell receptor beta chains from one specimen sequenced in a study of blood T cell repertoires in COVID-19 (dated by TCRdb to between 2020 and 2021). Libraries were constructed by the immunoSEQ multiplex PCR assay. Drawn from immuneACCESS, this table holds only the in-frame rearrangements with V and J called that TCRdb kept. Clones are partly lost; checked studies trace under half to an unresolved V gene and leave the rest unexplained. The table for this sample lists some 150,000 clones; approximately 87% of them were counted only once. The ten top clones hold roughly 8% of the sample. The sample taken for sequencing was peripheral blood. These receptors all come from a woman in her forties or fifties with active or convalescent COVID-19.

This rearrangement joins TRBV7-2 to TRBJ2-5; 7 bases line up with TRBD2. With V trimmed by 3 bases and J by 5 bases, 9 bases remained unmatched. The germline V gene encodes CDR1 SGHTA and CDR2 FQGNSA. The CDR3 has 15 residues. The CDR3 DNA is TGTGCCAGCAGCTTCCAGGGAGGGTTCAGGGAGACCCAGTACTTC. Residues: CASSFQGGFRETQYF.

The CDR3 sequence: CASSNPDRGGNYGYTF. CDR3 coding DNA: TGTGCCAGCAGCAACCCCGACAGGGGAGGTAACTATGGCTACACCTTC. This chain joins TRBV21-1 and TRBJ1-2; the table gives TRBD1 as D, unverified against the DNA. TRBV21-1 is classified as a pseudogene. This CDR3 is 16 amino acids long.

This clone was seen only a few times. The gene calls are TRBV5-1 and TRBJ1-2, with D perhaps matching TRBD1 (6 bases). This CDR3 comprises 14 residues. Germline CDR1 and CDR2: SGHRS and YFSETQ. V was pared by 4 bases and J by 6 bases, with 16 bases between. CDR3 nucleotide sequence: TGCGCCAGCAGCCCGGGGGGCCAGAGACATGGCTACACCTTC. Its protein product is CASSPGGQRHGYTF.

V and J are TRBV12-3 or TRBV12-4 and TRBJ2-5; 8 bases line up with TRBD2. V was pared by 5 bases and J by 7 bases, with 6 bases of the junction left unmatched. This CDR3 spans 13 amino acids. The CDR3 DNA reads TGTGCCAGCAGTCCGGGACTAGGAGGGACCCAGTACTTC. It is translated as CASSPGLGGTQYF.

CDR3 coding DNA: TGTGCCAGCAGTTACGGAGTAAGCTCCTACGAGCAGTACTTC. It codes for CASSYGVSSYEQYF. The rearrangement joins TRBV6-5 to TRBJ2-7; D uncertain. Germline V gene data show CDR1 as MNHEY and CDR2 as SVGAGI. The CDR3 is 14 amino acids. V shed 2 bases and J shed 0 bases, with 8 bases lying between them.

V is TRBV6-5 and J is TRBJ1-3; D not resolved. This CDR3 region has 16 residues. CDR1 is MNHEY, CDR2 SVGAGI, per germline. The V and J ends lost 4 bases and 0 bases respectively, with 13 bases between them. The CDR3 DNA reads TGTGCCAGCAGTTCGCTTCTCTCGGGCTCTGGAAACACCATATATTTT. This encodes CASSSLLSGSGNTIYF.

The V gene is TRBV30, the J gene TRBJ2-7; 8 bases agree with TRBD1. The trim removed 1 base at V and 3 bases at J, leaving 11 bases unmatched. Per germline, CDR1 GTSNPN and CDR2 SVGIG (reference sequence). The CDR3 covers 16 residues. In DNA, the CDR3 is TGTGCCTGGAGTGGAGACAGGGGCCCCTCTGACTACGAGCAGTACTTC. Protein sequence: CAWSGDRGPSDYEQYF. Filled out from reference TRBV30 and TRBJ2-7, the complete variable domain reads SQTIHQWPATLVQPVGSPLSLECTVEGTSNPNLYWYRQAAGRGLQLLFYSVGIGQISSEVPQNLSASRPQDRQFILSSKKLLLSDSGFYLCAWSGDRGPSDYEQYFGPGTRLTVT.

The chain links TRBV4-1 to TRBJ2-1, with TRBD1 matching over 7 bases. V gave up 1 base and J gave up 0 bases; unmatched junction bases: 6. This CDR3 spans 17 amino acids. Germline V CDR1 and CDR2: MGHRA, YSYEKL. The CDR3 sequence: CASSQGPRQGSYNEQFF. The CDR3 DNA follows: TGCGCCAGCAGCCAAGGCCCACGACAGGGCTCCTACAATGAGCAGTTCTTC.

The chain employs TRBV6-2 or TRBV6-3 and TRBJ2-3, with 7 bases that match TRBD2. Trimming took 5 bases from V and 1 from J; bases not matched to a gene: 6. Germline V lookup: CDR1 MNHEY, CDR2 SVGEGT. This CDR3 is 15 amino acids long. CDR3 sequence: CASSDTSVGTDTQYF. CDR3 in DNA: TGTGCCAGCAGTGACACTAGCGTCGGCACAGATACGCAGTATTTT.

This sequence joins TRBV19 and TRBJ1-2; D uncertain. This CDR3 comprises 15 residues. The germline gives CDR1 LNHDA, CDR2 SQIVND (reference sequence). The V and J ends lost 3 bases and 2 bases respectively, with 13 bases between them. The DNA for the CDR3 is TGTGCCAGTAGTATGGTTCCCAGCGAGAACTATGGCTACACCTTC. Residues: CASSMVPSENYGYTF. The full variable domain, with the rest looked up from reference TRBV19 and TRBJ1-2, is DGGITQSPKYLFRKEGQNVTLSCEQNLNHDAMYWYRQDPGQGLRLIYYSQIVNDFQKGDIAEGYSVSREKKESFPLTVTSAQKNPTAFYLCASSMVPSENYGYTFGSGTRLTVV.

Here the CDR3 DNA reads TGTGCCAGCAGCTTGTGGCTAGCGGGGGCCACCGGGGAGCTGTTTTTT. Translating it yields CASSLWLAGATGELFF. This chain links TRBV5-8 with TRBJ2-2, with 10 nucleotides matching TRBD2. CDR1 and CDR2 (germline): SGHTS, YDEGEE. Trimming removed 1 base from V and 4 bases from J; junction bases left unmatched: 4. The CDR3 sequence is 16 residues long.

A single count supports this clone. J is TRBJ1-1 and V is TRBV27; maybe TRBD1 (6 bases). There are 16 residues in the CDR3. V was trimmed by 7 bases and J by 0 bases, leaving 18 bases between them. The germline V gene encodes CDR1 MNHEY and CDR2 SMNVEV (reference sequence). CDR3 nucleotides: TGTGCCAGCAACCTAGGAGACAGGATTATGAACACTGAAGCTTTCTTT. Its translation is CASNLGDRIMNTEAFF.

The chain links TRBV5-8 to TRBJ2-5; 8 bases match TRBD1. J was trimmed by 3 bases and V by 0 bases; bases with no gene match: 4. Germline CDR1 reads SGHTS; CDR2 reads YDEGEE. The CDR3 is 15 residues long. CDR3 loop: CASSLAAQGEETQYF. In DNA, the CDR3 is TGTGCCAGCAGCTTGGCAGCACAGGGGGAAGAGACCCAGTACTTC.

V and J are TRBV7-2 and TRBJ1-3; 12 bases match TRBD1. Trimming at V came to 5 bases and at J to 8 bases, leaving 7 bases not matched to a gene. There are 15 residues in the CDR3. Germline V lookup: CDR1 SGHTA, CDR2 FQGNSA. Here the CDR3 reads CASSTGTGGLDTIYF. The DNA for the CDR3 is TGTGCCAGCAGCACCGGGACAGGGGGCTTGGACACCATATATTTT.

This chain connects TRBV19 to TRBJ1-2; D is possibly TRBD1 (5 bases). V was clipped by 3 bases and J by 4 bases, with 15 bases between them. CDR1 and CDR2 (germline): LNHDA, SQIVND (reference sequence). The CDR3 totals 15 residues. The CDR3 loop reads CASSMSGAKRYGYTF. The DNA of the CDR3 is TGTGCCAGTAGTATGAGCGGGGCCAAACGCTATGGCTACACCTTC.

The chain joins TRBV7-2 to TRBJ1-1, with 12 bases fitting TRBD1. Germline loops: CDR1 SGHTA, CDR2 FQGNSA. This CDR3 has 15 amino acids. Losses at the gene ends were 6 bases for V and 0 bases for J; bases not matched to a gene: 2. This chain's CDR3 is CASRGTGGMNTEAFF. DNA for the CDR3: TGTGCCAGCAGGGGGACAGGGGGCATGAACACTGAAGCTTTCTTT. The variable domain in full, with the rest retrieved from reference TRBV7-2 and TRBJ1-1, is GAGVSQSPSNKVTEKGKDVELRCDPISGHTALYWYRQSLGQGLEFLIYFQGNSAPDKSGLPSDRFSAERTGGSVSTLTIQRTQQEDSAVYLCASRGTGGMNTEAFFGQGTRLTVV.

This chain uses TRBV18 with TRBJ2-3; D uncertain. V shed 1 base and J shed 0 bases, with 8 bases lying between them. The germline CDR1 and CDR2 sequences are KGHSH and LQKENI. The CDR3 is 15 amino acids. CDR3: CASSPRHTSTDTQYF. CDR3 in DNA: TGTGCCAGCTCACCACGCCACACGAGCACAGATACGCAGTATTTT.

The chain has TRBV7-6 and TRBJ2-7; possibly TRBD1 for D (5 bases). Trimming removed 4 bases at V and 0 bases at J, with 16 bases between. The germline V gene encodes CDR1 SGHVS and CDR2 FNYEAQ. CDR3 size: 16 residues. CDR3 amino acids: CASSSLGKDISYEQYF. The CDR3 nucleotides read TGTGCCAGCAGCTCACTCGGTAAGGACATCTCCTACGAGCAGTACTTC.

The genes are TRBV30 and TRBJ1-6; 7 bases match TRBD1. J gave up 7 bases and V 3 bases, and 3 bases lay outside the gene matches. This CDR3 is built from 13 residues. CDR1 and CDR2 from the germline V gene are GTSNPN and SVGIG (reference sequence). CDR3 bases: TGTGCCTGGAGGGGCAGGGGGAATTCACCCCTCCACTTT. Its protein product is CAWRGRGNSPLHF.

This chain uses TRBV5-1 with TRBJ2-7; 11 bases fit TRBD2. Losses at the gene ends were 0 bases for V and 4 bases for J; bases not matched to a gene: 3. The CDR3 covers 15 residues. Looked up from germline, CDR1 is SGHRS and CDR2 is YFSETQ. Here the CDR3 DNA reads TGCGCCAGCAGCTTGGGGGGACTAGCGGAGTACGAGCAGTACTTC. Encoded protein: CASSLGGLAEYEQYF.

The V gene is TRBV29-1, the J gene TRBJ1-2; D call uncertain. V was pared by 3 bases and J by 5 bases, with 7 bases between. This CDR3 is built from 11 residues. Germline V gene sequence: CDR1 SQVTM, CDR2 ANQGSEA. Here the CDR3 DNA reads TGCAGCGTTGAGACACCTTATGGCTACACCTTC. It translates to CSVETPYGYTF. The full variable domain, in which reference TRBV29-1 and TRBJ1-2 provide the parts outside the CDR3, is SAVISQKPSRDICQRGTSLTIQCQVDSQVTMMFWYRQQPGQSLTLIATANQGSEATYESGFVIDKFPISRPNLTFSTLTVSNMSPEDSSIYLCSVETPYGYTFGSGTRLTVV.

A single count supports this clone. The V and J genes are TRBV6-1 and TRBJ2-7, with a weak D call TRBD2 (5 bases). This CDR3 region has 17 residues. In germline, CDR1 is MNHNS, CDR2 SASEGT. Trimming stripped 0 bases from V and 2 bases from J, with 17 bases between. This chain's CDR3 is CASSEALRTPIPYEQYF. The CDR3 coding sequence is TGTGCCAGCAGTGAAGCGCTCCGGACTCCGATCCCCTACGAGCAGTACTTC.

The CDR3 loop reads CASRVSGGGDTQYF. The CDR3 nucleotides are TGTGCCAGTAGGGTTAGCGGGGGTGGAGATACGCAGTATTTT. The chain carries TRBV19 and TRBJ2-3; TRBD2 matches 9 bases. Germline values: CDR1 LNHDA, CDR2 SQIVND (reference sequence). The CDR3 spans 14 residues. V lost 6 bases and J lost 5; bases outside the gene matches: 6.

This sequence joins TRBV5-1 and TRBJ1-4; D might be TRBD1 (6 bases). The V and J ends lost 3 bases and 8 bases respectively, with 14 bases between them. This CDR3 has 14 amino acids. In germline, CDR1 is SGHRS, CDR2 YFSETQ. The CDR3 DNA reads TGCGCCAGCAGCTCCGGACAGACGGGGGAAAAACTGTTTTTT. Translated: CASSSGQTGEKLFF.

This rearrangement joins TRBV7-3 to TRBJ2-1, with TRBD1 as a possible D gene (5 bases). CDR3 length equals 14 residues. V lost 4 bases and J lost 5, with 12 bases in between. The germline gives CDR1 SGHTA, CDR2 FQGTGA. The DNA of the CDR3 is TGTGCCAGCAGCTACCTGGGGCCCAACAATGAGCAGTTCTTC. It translates to CASSYLGPNNEQFF. The full variable domain, completed using reference TRBV7-3 and TRBJ2-1, is GAGVSQTPSNKVTEKGKYVELRCDPISGHTALYWYRQSLGQGPEFLIYFQGTGAADDSGLPNDRFFAVRPEGSVSTLKIQRTERGDSAVYLCASSYLGPNNEQFFGPGTRLTVL.

The chain carries TRBV5-1 and TRBJ2-7; tentatively, D is TRBD2 (5 bases). Germline lookup yields CDR1 SGHRS and CDR2 YFSETQ. This CDR3 comprises 14 residues. V was shortened by 0 bases and J by 2 bases, with 9 bases between the two germline ends. The CDR3 reads CASSLVGGTYEQYF. CDR3 bases: TGCGCCAGCAGCTTGGTTGGAGGTACCTACGAGCAGTACTTC. Full variable domain (remainder filled in from reference TRBV5-1 and TRBJ2-7): KAGVTQTPRYLIKTRGQQVTLSCSPISGHRSVSWYQQTPGQGLQFLFEYFSETQRNKGNFPGRFSGRQFSNSRSEMNVSTLELGDSALYLCASSLVGGTYEQYFGPGTRLTVT.